This T cell receptor beta chain is from a study of OX40 agonist ivuxolimab in advanced cancers. At the level of the study: It was ivuxolimab, an agonistic anti-OX40 (CD134) antibody, that patients were treated with.

A word on this clone: Antigen unknown.

Study findings and constraints: Clonal expansion from baseline to week 6 occurred in both CD4+ and CD8+ T cells.

Sampling times: baseline, cycle 4 day 1, cycle 7 day 1. TCRdb's copy holds only in-frame clones and misses some; the assay was immunoSEQ multiplex PCR. The sample lists some 65,000 clones, about 90% occurring once. Germline assignment: CDR1 SGHRS and CDR2 YFSETQ. V shed 2 bases, J shed 6 bases, and the junction held 6 bases outside the gene matches. The CDR3 has 16 amino acids. This sequence originates from an adult with an advanced solid tumor such as melanoma, head and neck, liver or kidney cancer. The rearrangement links TRBV5-1 to TRBJ2-3, with 13 nucleotides matching TRBD2. The sample in question was CD4+ or CD8+ T cells sorted from blood, obtained in a trial of the OX40 agonist ivuxolimab. The CDR3 protein is CASSLLTSGGSDTQYF. DNA for the CDR3: TGCGCCAGCAGCTTACTGACTAGCGGGGGGTCGGATACGCAGTATTTT.